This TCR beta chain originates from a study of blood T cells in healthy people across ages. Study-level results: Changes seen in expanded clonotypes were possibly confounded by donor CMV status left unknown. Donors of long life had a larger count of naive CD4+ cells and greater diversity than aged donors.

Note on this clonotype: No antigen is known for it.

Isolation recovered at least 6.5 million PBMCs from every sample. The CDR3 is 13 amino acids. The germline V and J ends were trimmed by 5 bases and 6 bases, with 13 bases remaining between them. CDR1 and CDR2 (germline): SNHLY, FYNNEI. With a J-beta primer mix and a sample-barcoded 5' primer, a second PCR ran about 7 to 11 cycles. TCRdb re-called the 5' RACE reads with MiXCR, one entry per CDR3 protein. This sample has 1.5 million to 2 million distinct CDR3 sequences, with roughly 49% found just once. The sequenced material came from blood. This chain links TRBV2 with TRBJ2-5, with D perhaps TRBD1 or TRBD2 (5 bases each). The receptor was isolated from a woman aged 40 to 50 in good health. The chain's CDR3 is CASSPEWGKTQYF. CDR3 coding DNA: TGTGCCAGCAGTCCGGAGTGGGGGAAGACCCAGTACTTC.